Sequencing of this TCR beta chain was carried out in a study of shared clonotypes between healthy human individuals. Germline assignment: CDR1 ENHRY and CDR2 SYGVKD. This CDR3 has 13 residues. The V end lost 6 bases, the J end lost 3 bases, and 11 bases lay between the germline ends. The naive CD8 subset, CD45RO-negative cells positively selected for CCR7, excluded terminally differentiated effector memory CD45RA+ cells. Concerning this clone: Its antigen remains unknown.

Study-level findings and limits: In general, naive subsets displayed greater estimated richness than memory subsets did.

Sequencing used immunoSEQ multiplex PCR; TCRdb keeps in-frame clones, though not all of them. The sample consists of about 2.1 million clones, around 93% of them appearing once. This chain joins TRBV10-3 and TRBJ2-5, with D perhaps TRBD1 or TRBD2 (5 bases each). Sequencing was done on a sample of naive CD8+ T cells from PBMCs. The origin of this receptor is a man aged 18-30 years in good health. Some clones in this sample may be carry-over from other donors' samples. The CDR3 spells CAIRRDGEETQYF. In DNA, the CDR3 is TGTGCCATCAGGAGGGACGGGGAAGAGACCCAGTACTTC.